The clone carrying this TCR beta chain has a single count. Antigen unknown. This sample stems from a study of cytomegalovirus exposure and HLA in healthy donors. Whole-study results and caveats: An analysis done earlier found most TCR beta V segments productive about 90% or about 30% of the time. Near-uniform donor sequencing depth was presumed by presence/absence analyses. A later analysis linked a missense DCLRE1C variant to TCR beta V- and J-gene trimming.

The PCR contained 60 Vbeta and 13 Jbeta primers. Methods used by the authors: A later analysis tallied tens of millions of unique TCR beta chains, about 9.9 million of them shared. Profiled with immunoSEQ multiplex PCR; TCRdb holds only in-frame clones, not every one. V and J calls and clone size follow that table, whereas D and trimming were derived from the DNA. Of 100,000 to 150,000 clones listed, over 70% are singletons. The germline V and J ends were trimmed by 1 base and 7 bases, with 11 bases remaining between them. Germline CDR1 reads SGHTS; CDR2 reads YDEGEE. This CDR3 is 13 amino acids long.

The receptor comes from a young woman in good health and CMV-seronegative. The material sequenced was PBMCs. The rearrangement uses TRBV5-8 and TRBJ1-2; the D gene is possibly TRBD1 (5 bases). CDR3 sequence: CASSLRGISGYTF. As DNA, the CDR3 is TGTGCCAGCAGCTTGAGGGGAATTAGTGGCTACACCTTC.